The 24 T cell receptor beta chains listed next were all sequenced from one sample in a study of shared clonotypes between healthy human individuals (dated by TCRdb to the early 2020s). Libraries were built with the immunoSEQ multiplex PCR assay. The clones in this table, taken by TCRdb from immuneACCESS, are in-frame only. Not every clone is retained; where verified, under half of the shortfall comes from an unresolved V gene, and the cause of the rest is unknown. The sample has about 960,000 clones on record, more than 75% of them singletons. Roughly 1.5% of the sample is in the top ten clones. The sample consisted of memory CD4+ T cells sorted from blood. The cell subset or site label of this sample denotes: CD45RA-negative fraction. The receptors come from a man between 18 and 35 years old in good health.

The chain links TRBV29-1 to TRBJ2-1; perhaps TRBD2 as D (6 bases). Per germline, CDR1 SQVTM and CDR2 ANQGSEA. Trimming shortened V by 1 base and J by 10 bases, and 14 bases separated the two germline ends. This CDR3 is built from 13 residues. In DNA, the CDR3 is TGCAGCGTTGAAGCGGGAGCTCCTTCCGAGCAGTTCTTC. Translated: CSVEAGAPSEQFF.

The chain employs TRBV7-9 and TRBJ2-5, with 10 nucleotides matching TRBD1. The CDR3 sequence is 14 residues long. With 5 bases clipped from V and 5 bases from J, the junction kept 5 bases outside the gene matches. Germline V gene sequence: CDR1 SEHNR, CDR2 FQNEAQ (reference sequence). The DNA of the CDR3 is TGTGCCAGCAGCCTCGGGACAGGGGTCGAGACCCAGTACTTC. Its translation is CASSLGTGVETQYF.

The chain links TRBV27 to TRBJ2-7; 9 bases map to TRBD1. The CDR3 length is 15 residues. Germline assignment: CDR1 MNHEY and CDR2 SMNVEV (reference sequence). V trimming: 7 bases; J trimming: 6 bases; junction bases outside the gene matches: 13. CDR3 residues: CASTKGGTGSLEQYF. The CDR3, as DNA: TGTGCCAGCACCAAAGGGGGGACAGGGAGTCTCGAGCAGTACTTC.

The V call is TRBV29-1, the J call TRBJ2-5; a weak D match, TRBD1 (5 bases). The CDR3 has 12 residues. CDR1 is SQVTM and CDR2 is ANQGSEA in the germline V gene. Deletions cut 5 bases from V and 2 bases from J, with 9 bases between. CDR3 in DNA: TGCAGCGTTTCAGGGAAACAAGAGACCCAGTACTTC. This translates into CSVSGKQETQYF. Full variable domain (rest looked up from reference TRBV29-1 and TRBJ2-5): SAVISQKPSRDICQRGTSLTIQCQVDSQVTMMFWYRQQPGQSLTLIATANQGSEATYESGFVIDKFPISRPNLTFSTLTVSNMSPEDSSIYLCSVSGKQETQYFGPGTRLLVL.

The genes are TRBV9 and TRBJ1-2; D is uncertain. This CDR3 region has 14 residues. V lost 0 bases and J lost 8, with 14 bases in between. Germline CDR1 is SGDLS and CDR2 is YYNGEE. Here the CDR3 reads CASSVDVAAGGYTF. The DNA for the CDR3 is TGTGCCAGCAGCGTAGACGTGGCAGCTGGAGGCTACACCTTC.

V gene TRBV11-2 combines with J gene TRBJ2-2, with D possibly matching TRBD1 (5 bases). This CDR3 has 15 residues. Germline assignment: CDR1 SGHAT and CDR2 FQNNGV. V was pared by 5 bases and J by 3 bases, with 13 bases between. The DNA for the CDR3 is TGTGCCAGCAGCCTAGGGGCCGGAGACACCGGGGAGCTGTTTTTT. It yields the protein CASSLGAGDTGELFF. Complete variable domain (other parts from reference TRBV11-2 and TRBJ2-2): EAGVAQSPRYKIIEKRQSVAFWCNPISGHATLYWYQQILGQGPKLLIQFQNNGVVDDSQLPKDRFSAERLKGVDSTLKIQPAKLEDSAVYLCASSLGAGDTGELFFGEGSRLTVL.

The chain combines TRBV9 with TRBJ2-5, with D tentatively TRBD1 (5 bases). Germline CDR1 SGDLS, CDR2 YYNGEE. CDR3 length: 15 residues. The V and J ends lost 3 bases and 3 bases respectively, with 15 bases between them. This chain's CDR3 is CASSATSGLEETQYF. CDR3 sequence (DNA): TGTGCCAGCAGCGCGACTTCAGGGTTGGAAGAGACCCAGTACTTC.

V is TRBV19 and J is TRBJ1-1; TRBD1 agrees at 7 bases. From germline, CDR1 is LNHDA and CDR2 SQIVND (reference sequence). CDR3 length: 13 amino acids. Germline trimming cut 7 bases from V and 10 bases from J; bases unmatched to any gene: 12. CDR3 coding DNA: TGTGCCAGTAAGGATGGGGGCCGGACAGGAGCTTTCTTT. Protein product: CASKDGGRTGAFF.

This clone was counted between two and nine times. The CDR3, as DNA: TGTGCCAGCAGCTTAGGGGGACAGAGAGACGAAGCTTTCTTT. Translated, it gives CASSLGGQRDEAFF. The chain joins TRBV7-2 to TRBJ1-1; 7 bases fit TRBD1. This CDR3 spans 14 amino acids. Per the germline V gene, CDR1 is SGHTA and CDR2 is FQGNSA. Trimming at V came to 1 base and at J to 8 bases, leaving 7 bases not matched to a gene.

The chain employs TRBV20-1 and TRBJ2-7; D gene uncertain. This CDR3 has 10 residues. V was clipped by 6 bases and J by 3 bases, with 6 bases between them. The V gene's germline CDR1 is DFQATT and CDR2 SNEGSKA (reference sequence). CDR3 amino acids: CSAKDYEQYF. The DNA of the CDR3 is TGCAGTGCCAAGGACTACGAGCAGTACTTC.

CDR3 nucleotide sequence: TGTGCCAGCAGCCTACAGAGTATTAACTATGGCTACACCTTC. Translating gives CASSLQSINYGYTF. The chain employs TRBV28 and TRBJ1-2; no clear D. Germline CDR1 MDHEN, CDR2 SYDVKM. The CDR3 totals 14 residues. V was pared by 6 bases and J by 1 base, with 12 bases between.

The rearrangement links TRBV27 to TRBJ2-7; the match to TRBD2 covers 7 bases. This CDR3 is 13 amino acids long. V gave up 5 bases and J gave up 0 bases; unmatched junction bases: 1. Germline V CDR1 and CDR2: MNHEY, SMNVEV (reference sequence). The CDR3 sequence is CASSRGDSYEQYF. In DNA, the CDR3 is TGTGCCAGCAGTCGGGGGGACTCCTACGAGCAGTACTTC.

The chain has TRBV6-1 and TRBJ1-5, with no clear D. The V end lost 8 bases, the J end lost 3 bases, and 11 bases lay between the germline ends. The germline gives CDR1 MNHNS, CDR2 SASEGT. The CDR3 is 13 amino acids. The CDR3 sequence is CASRVGSNQPQHF. The CDR3 bases are TGTGCCAGCCGGGTGGGGTCCAATCAGCCCCAGCATTTT.

This chain links TRBV11-2 with TRBJ2-2; 10 positions agree with TRBD1. Per the germline V gene, CDR1 is SGHAT and CDR2 is FQNNGV. V shed 6 bases, J shed 2 bases, and the junction held 9 bases outside the gene matches. This CDR3 is built from 17 residues. As DNA, the CDR3 is TGTGCCAGCAGGATGTGGGGACAGGGGCCCAACACCGGGGAGCTGTTTTTT. Protein product: CASRMWGQGPNTGELFF.

The V gene is TRBV27, the J gene TRBJ2-2; 9 bases agree with TRBD2. Germline loops: CDR1 MNHEY, CDR2 SMNVEV (reference sequence). V lost 3 bases to trimming and J lost 4 bases; unmatched junction nucleotides: 6. The CDR3 extends over 16 amino acids. The CDR3 region is CASSLGAGGRTGELFF. The CDR3 bases are TGTGCCAGCAGTTTGGGGGCGGGAGGGCGCACCGGGGAGCTGTTTTTT.

The rearrangement joins TRBV6-6 to TRBJ2-3; 9 bases align to TRBD1. The J segment lost 3 bases and the V segment lost 6 bases, leaving 7 bases of the junction unmatched. Germline V gene data show CDR1 as MNHNY and CDR2 as SVGAGI (reference sequence). This CDR3 is built from 15 residues. CDR3 residues: CASSTGTGFTDTQYF. In DNA form, the CDR3 reads TGTGCCAGCAGCACCGGGACAGGGTTTACAGATACGCAGTATTTT.

The J gene is TRBJ2-3, the V gene TRBV5-6; 8 bases are a match to TRBD1. The CDR3 has 15 residues. CDR1 SGHDT and CDR2 YYEEEE come from the germline V gene. V was clipped by 4 bases and J by 2 bases; unmatched bases: 6. CDR3 amino acids: CASSRQGTSTDTQYF. The CDR3, as DNA: TGTGCCAGCAGCCGACAGGGGACCTCCACAGATACGCAGTATTTT.

This chain uses TRBV7-8 with TRBJ1-6; D might be TRBD1 (6 bases). The germline V gene encodes CDR1 SGHVS and CDR2 FQNEAQ. The CDR3 consists of 17 residues. V lost 4 bases, J lost 4 bases, and 17 bases lay in between. CDR3 DNA sequence: TGTGCCAGCAGCTCGCCAGGGGAAAGGATGTATAATTCACCCCTCCACTTT. Protein product: CASSSPGERMYNSPLHF.

The chain has TRBV29-1 and TRBJ2-7; TRBD2 matches 7 bases. CDR3 length: 12 amino acids. Germline V gene lookup returns CDR1 SQVTM and CDR2 ANQGSEA. Germline trimming cut 4 bases from V and 4 bases from J; bases unmatched to any gene: 4. The CDR3 nucleotides read TGCAGCGTTGCGGGGGGAAAATACGAGCAGTACTTC. Amino acids: CSVAGGKYEQYF.

In nucleotides, the CDR3 is TGTGCCAGCTCACAGAGAACCGGGGAGCTGTTTTTT. Its protein is CASSQRTGELFF. This rearrangement joins TRBV18 to TRBJ2-2; D not certain. CDR1 is KGHSH, CDR2 LQKENI, per germline. V dropped 4 bases and J dropped 5 bases, with 5 bases sitting between them. The CDR3 is 12 amino acids.

This chain links TRBV5-6 with TRBJ2-1; 11 nucleotides align to TRBD1. CDR3 length equals 17 residues. The germline V gene has CDR1 SGHDT and CDR2 YYEEEE. J lost 4 bases, V lost 4 bases, and 10 bases had no gene match. The CDR3 DNA reads TGTGCCAGCAGCCCCCGGACAGGGGGCTGGGGGTACAATGAGCAGTTCTTC. Translating it yields CASSPRTGGWGYNEQFF.

The V and J genes are TRBV5-1 and TRBJ1-2; no clear D gene. The CDR3 is made up of 11 amino acids. Trimming took 4 bases from V and 2 from J, leaving 3 bases between them. CDR1 and CDR2 (germline): SGHRS, YFSETQ. The CDR3 region has the DNA TGCGCCAGCAGCGAAAACTATGGCTACACCTTC. Its protein product is CASSENYGYTF.

This sequence joins TRBV4-1 and TRBJ2-2, with D perhaps assigned TRBD1 or TRBD2 (5 bases each). The V gene's germline CDR1 is MGHRA and CDR2 YSYEKL. The CDR3 consists of 17 residues. The ends were cut back, 1 base at V and 3 bases at J, with 15 bases in the middle. For the CDR3, the DNA is TGCGCCAGCAGCCAAGGGTCTGGTGGGGGAGACACCGGGGAGCTGTTTTTT. It encodes CASSQGSGGGDTGELFF.

V gene TRBV5-1 combines with J gene TRBJ1-1; tentatively, D is TRBD1 (6 bases). V lost 1 base and J 1 base, leaving 14 bases between the germline ends. The germline gives CDR1 SGHRS, CDR2 YFSETQ. The CDR3 has 16 residues. CDR3 residues: CASSLTGSNTNTEAFF. CDR3 sequence (DNA): TGCGCCAGCAGCTTGACAGGGTCCAATACGAACACTGAAGCTTTCTTT. Using reference TRBV5-1 and TRBJ1-1 for the parts outside the CDR3, the full variable domain is KAGVTQTPRYLIKTRGQQVTLSCSPISGHRSVSWYQQTPGQGLQFLFEYFSETQRNKGNFPGRFSGRQFSNSRSEMNVSTLELGDSALYLCASSLTGSNTNTEAFFGQGTRLTVV.